Each of the 2 T cell receptor beta chains below was sequenced from the same sample in a study of blood T cells in healthy people across ages. Through a sample-barcoded 5' primer and a J-beta primer mix, a second PCR was run for roughly 7 to 11 cycles. TCRdb processed the 5' RACE reads anew with MiXCR; each CDR3 protein has one entry. The profile shows 540,000 or so distinct CDR3 sequences, under 30% of them singletons. This same sample was also taken into another study, of T cells of mothers and their children.

Sequencing was carried out using blood. The receptors were gathered from a boy aged 10-17 years in good health.

This rearrangement joins TRBV3-1 to TRBJ2-5, with D tentatively TRBD2 (5 bases). The CDR3 totals 15 residues. The germline CDR1 and CDR2 sequences are LGHDT and YNNKEL (reference sequence). The V end was cut by 3 bases, the J end by 1 base, with 12 bases between. The CDR3 is CASSHRGLSQETQYF. The CDR3 region has the DNA TGTGCCAGCAGCCACCGCGGACTGAGCCAAGAGACCCAGTACTTC.

The chain carries TRBV7-2 and TRBJ2-5; the D gene is possibly TRBD2 (5 bases). V was clipped by 1 base and J by 5 bases, with 23 bases between them. Germline CDR1 SGHTA, CDR2 FQGNSA. The CDR3 is 18 amino acids. The CDR3 bases are TGTGCCAGCAGCTTAGGCTCGAGGGCAGACACTATATGGGAGACCCAGTACTTC. This sequence encodes CASSLGSRADTIWETQYF.